The T cell receptor (beta chain) described here comes from a study of CD4 and CD8 cells across lung adenocarcinoma regions. Localized lung adenocarcinoma, a non-small cell lung cancer, affected the donors. The germline CDR1 and CDR2 sequences are DFQATT and SNEGSKA (reference sequence). The CDR3 is 12 amino acids. V was pared by 5 bases and J by 4 bases, with 9 bases between. A single record per CDR3 protein comes from TCRdb applying MiXCR to the PCR reads. The table records over 20,000 distinct CDR3 sequences, roughly 50% of them present only once. The rearrangement links TRBV20-1 to TRBJ2-4; D is possibly TRBD2 (5 bases). This receptor was obtained from a female donor with lung adenocarcinoma. The CD4 and CD8 labels of this study may be unreliable. Sequencing was carried out using CD8+ T cells from the center of a lung tumor. The CDR3 here is CSAPGEKNIQYF. The CDR3 DNA reads TGCAGTGCTCCCGGGGAGAAAAACATTCAGTACTTC.